This is a list of T cell receptor beta chains from one sample in a study of blood T cell repertoires in COVID-19. TCRdb keeps only in-frame clones here, not all; method: immunoSEQ multiplex PCR. The table includes over 400,000 clones, approximately 83% detected once. The sequenced material came from peripheral blood. Receptors were obtained from a human donor in a cohort sampled during active COVID-19. Each CDR3 is given with its conserved first and last residue. The D gene is left open where the match is weak. Clone size is not always given. Where it is, it says once, few, many or a class for expanded clones.

clone_size,d_call,v_call,j_call,cdr3_nt,cdr3_aa
NA,NA,TRBV5-4,TRBJ2-7,TGTGCCAGCAGCTTGGGGAGTAGCGGTTCCTACGAGCAGTACTTC,CASSLGSSGSYEQYF
NA,TRBD1,TRBV28,TRBJ2-3,TGTGCCAGCAGGGACAGGAGCACAGATACGCAGTATTTT,CASRDRSTDTQYF
NA,NA,TRBV3-1/TRBV3-2,TRBJ2-2,TGTGCCAGCAGCCCCTGGGAGTTGTCCACCGGGGAGCTGTTTTTT,CASSPWELSTGELFF
NA,NA,TRBV27,TRBJ2-1,TGTGCCAGCAGTTTGAGTCAAGGGAGAATGGATGAGCAGTTCTTC,CASSLSQGRMDEQFF
NA,NA,TRBV27,TRBJ1-4,TGTGCCAGCAGTCGACGACAGAATGAAAAACTGTTTTTT,CASSRRQNEKLFF
NA,NA,TRBV30,TRBJ2-7,TGTGCCTGGAGTGATACTAGTCGCGGCTACGAGCAGTACTTC,CAWSDTSRGYEQYF
NA,TRBD1,TRBV9,TRBJ1-5,TGTGCCAGCAGCGCCGGGACAGGGGGCGGTCAGCCCCAGCATTTT,CASSAGTGGGQPQHF
NA,TRBD2,TRBV9,TRBJ2-7,TGTGCCAGCAGCCCCCGACTAGCGGGAGATCTAGGGGACGAGCAGTACTTC,CASSPRLAGDLGDEQYF
NA,NA,TRBV5-1,TRBJ1-1,TGCGCCAGCAGCTTATGGGGCGCTGGTGAAGCTTTCTTT,CASSLWGAGEAFF
NA,NA,TRBV18,TRBJ1-4,TGTGCCAGCTCACCCGCGGGAGCAACTAATGAAAAACTGTTTTTT,CASSPAGATNEKLFF
NA,TRBD2,TRBV5-1,TRBJ2-7,TGCGCCAGCACCCGTGAAGCGGGAAACTACGAGCAGTACTTC,CASTREAGNYEQYF
few,NA,TRBV28,TRBJ1-5,TGTGCCAGCAGTTTATTCAGGGCAAATCAGCCCCAGCATTTT,CASSLFRANQPQHF
NA,NA,TRBV2,TRBJ1-6,TGTGCCAGCGAAAGGCCGGCAGGAAATTCACCCCTCCACTTT,CASERPAGNSPLHF
many,TRBD1,TRBV28,TRBJ1-6,TGTGCCAGCAGTCCCCCAGGGGGTAATTCACCCCTCCACTTT,CASSPPGGNSPLHF
NA,TRBD2,TRBV5-1,TRBJ2-7,TGCGCCAGCAGCTTGGACCCCGGACTAGCGGGAGCCTACGAGCAGTACTTC,CASSLDPGLAGAYEQYF
NA,NA,TRBV5-4,TRBJ1-2,TGTGCCAGCAGCACGGGCCTTACCGACTACGGTGGCTACACCTTC,CASSTGLTDYGGYTF
NA,NA,TRBV19,TRBJ2-1,TGTGCCAGTAGTCGGGGAAATGAGCAGTTCTTC,CASSRGNEQFF